Below are 30 T cell receptor beta chains sequenced from a single sample in a study of chemoradiotherapy in HPV16-positive cancers. Sequencing used immunoSEQ multiplex PCR; TCRdb keeps in-frame clones, though not all of them. Among under 70,000 clones listed, about 92% were seen once. Material: blood, obtained from a patient who underwent chemoradiotherapy. The source of these receptors is a human donor with HPV-associated anogenital cancer.

This chain uses TRBV14 with TRBJ2-7; 7 nucleotides line up with TRBD2. The CDR3 is 16 residues long. The germline V gene has CDR1 SGHDN and CDR2 FVKESK. The trim removed 0 bases at V and 4 bases at J, leaving 9 bases unmatched. This CDR3 is CASSQDEGRGGYEQYF. The CDR3 coding sequence is TGTGCCAGCAGCCAAGATGAGGGGAGGGGCGGTTACGAGCAGTACTTC.

The V gene is TRBV7-6, the J gene TRBJ2-7; 9 bases match TRBD1. CDR3 length equals 16 residues. Germline V gene data show CDR1 as SGHVS and CDR2 as FNYEAQ. Germline trimming cut 5 bases from V and 2 bases from J; bases unmatched to any gene: 10. CDR3 nucleotide sequence: TGTGCCAGCAGCCCTCTAGGACAGGGGCAGGCCTACGAGCAGTACTTC. Its translation is CASSPLGQGQAYEQYF.

V is TRBV10-3 and J is TRBJ2-3, with D tentatively TRBD1 or TRBD2 (5 bases each). The CDR3 is made up of 15 amino acids. Trimming left V 3 bases short and J 2 bases short, with 12 bases between. From germline, CDR1 is ENHRY and CDR2 SYGVKD. CDR3: CAISDGGGNTDTQYF. The CDR3 bases are TGTGCCATCAGTGATGGTGGGGGAAACACAGATACGCAGTATTTT.

The chain combines TRBV2 with TRBJ1-1; 7 bases match TRBD1. The junction had 5 bases not matched to a gene; V was cut back by 6 bases and J by 1 base. Per germline, CDR1 SNHLY and CDR2 FYNNEI. This CDR3 region has 14 residues. CDR3 sequence: CASRGDSRNTEAFF. In nucleotides, the CDR3 is TGTGCCAGCAGGGGGGACAGCCGGAACACTGAAGCTTTCTTT.

The sample holds one count of this clone. The chain carries TRBV18 and TRBJ2-3, with TRBD2 identical over 10 bases. Germline CDR1 is KGHSH and CDR2 is LQKENI. This CDR3 is built from 18 residues. Trimming at V came to 3 bases and at J to 2 bases, leaving 11 bases not matched to a gene. CDR3 loop: CASSPDRASGSLTDTQYF. In DNA form, the CDR3 reads TGTGCCAGCTCACCGGACAGGGCTAGCGGGAGTCTCACAGATACGCAGTATTTT.

V gene TRBV10-2 combines with J gene TRBJ1-3; D call uncertain. Trimming took 4 bases from V and 5 from J, leaving 9 bases between them. Germline CDR1 WSHSY, CDR2 SAAADI. The CDR3 spans 13 residues. CDR3 region: CASSGEGRNTIYF. CDR3 nucleotides: TGCGCCAGCAGTGGGGAAGGGCGAAACACCATATATTTT.

The chain joins TRBV11-3 to TRBJ2-2; a possible D gene is TRBD2 (5 bases). Germline V gene lookup returns CDR1 SGHNT and CDR2 YENEEA. With 1 base removed from V and 5 bases from J, the gap between germline ends came to 11 bases. The CDR3 has 15 amino acids. CDR3 loop: CASSLGRGGTGELFF. The CDR3 nucleotides are TGTGCCAGCAGCTTAGGTCGGGGTGGAACCGGGGAGCTGTTTTTT.

The chain joins TRBV5-5 to TRBJ2-4, with 7 bases fitting TRBD1. The CDR3 is 15 amino acids. V was clipped by 5 bases and J by 3 bases; unmatched bases: 8. Germline CDR1 reads SGHKS; CDR2 reads YYEKEE (reference sequence). For the CDR3, the DNA is TGTGCCAGCAGTATCACAGGGGATGGCAAAAACATTCAGTACTTC. This gives the protein CASSITGDGKNIQYF.

The chain employs TRBV7-9 and TRBJ2-7, with 8 bases fitting TRBD1. From germline, CDR1 is SEHNR and CDR2 FQNEAQ (reference sequence). The CDR3 spans 14 residues. V was clipped by 6 bases and J by 3 bases; unmatched bases: 7. The CDR3 sequence: CASSNRDRFYEQYF. The CDR3 coding sequence is TGTGCCAGCAGTAACCGGGACAGGTTCTACGAGCAGTACTTC.

V usage is TRBV5-6 and J usage is TRBJ2-1, with D possibly called TRBD1 or TRBD2 (5 bases each). This CDR3 is 17 amino acids long. The germline V and J ends were trimmed by 0 bases and 7 bases, with 20 bases remaining between them. The germline V gene encodes CDR1 SGHDT and CDR2 YYEEEE. The CDR3 sequence is CASSLEVGGVGSNEQFF. The CDR3 DNA reads as TGTGCCAGCAGCTTGGAGGTTGGGGGAGTAGGGTCTAATGAGCAGTTCTTC.

The chain is built from TRBV7-2 and TRBJ1-1; D is uncertain. This CDR3 is built from 12 residues. V gave up 5 bases and J gave up 4 bases, with 8 bases separating them. CDR1 and CDR2 (germline): SGHTA, FQGNSA. The CDR3 region is CASSNRVTEAFF. Here the CDR3 DNA reads TGTGCCAGCAGCAATAGAGTCACTGAAGCTTTCTTT.

V usage is TRBV5-5 and J usage is TRBJ1-6, with D perhaps matching TRBD1 (5 bases). V was clipped by 4 bases and J by 0 bases, with 17 bases between them. CDR3 length: 18 residues. Germline loops: CDR1 SGHKS, CDR2 YYEKEE (reference sequence). In nucleotides, the CDR3 is TGTGCCAGCAGCCCGCCCAGGGATTGGGTCTCCTATAATTCACCCCTCCACTTT. Its translation: CASSPPRDWVSYNSPLHF.

The count of this clone is one. Other nucleotide sequences from this sample produce the same CDR3. The gene calls are TRBV9 and TRBJ1-1; D not resolved. Germline loops: CDR1 SGDLS, CDR2 YYNGEE. The ends were cut back, 0 bases at V and 5 bases at J, with 11 bases in the middle. The CDR3 loop spans 14 amino acids. CDR3 coding DNA: TGTGCCAGCAGCGTAGAGGGCGGGAGGACTGAAGCTTTCTTT. Protein sequence: CASSVEGGRTEAFF.

The CDR3 region has the DNA TGTGCCAGCAGCTCGGGCAGTCCTTCTGTTCGCGAGCAGTACTTC. It encodes CASSSGSPSVREQYF. The chain uses TRBV5-4 and TRBJ2-7, with no clear D. Germline CDR1 reads SGHNT; CDR2 reads YYREEE (reference sequence). This CDR3 is built from 15 residues. The V end lost 3 bases, the J end lost 6 bases, and 19 bases lay between the germline ends.

The chain carries TRBV25-1 and TRBJ2-7; D is undetermined. CDR1 is MGHDK, CDR2 SYGVNS, per germline. V lost 4 bases, J lost 0 bases, and 4 bases lay in between. The CDR3 totals 12 residues. The CDR3 protein is CASSASSYEQYF. CDR3 in DNA: TGTGCCAGCAGTGCCAGCTCCTACGAGCAGTACTTC.

In its sample, this clone was seen once. The chain carries TRBV7-2 and TRBJ2-5, with D perhaps TRBD2 (6 bases). The V end lost 5 bases, the J end lost 4 bases, and 11 bases lay between the germline ends. Per the germline V gene, CDR1 is SGHTA and CDR2 is FQGNSA. There are 13 residues in the CDR3. This CDR3 reads CASSPAGLETQYF. The DNA for the CDR3 is TGTGCCAGCAGCCCGGCGGGGCTAGAGACCCAGTACTTC.

The V call is TRBV18, the J call TRBJ2-5; 8 bases match TRBD2. This CDR3 contains 15 residues. The V gene end was trimmed by 1 base and the J gene end by 6 bases; junction bases not matched to a gene: 7. Germline loops: CDR1 KGHSH, CDR2 LQKENI. In nucleotides, the CDR3 is TGTGCCAGCTCACCACGATTTGCGGGGGGCAAGACCCAGTACTTC. Amino acids: CASSPRFAGGKTQYF.

This clone was seen only a few times. The chain recombines TRBV5-1 with TRBJ1-4; no definite D call. V was shortened by 0 bases and J by 8 bases, with 11 bases between the two germline ends. Germline loops: CDR1 SGHRS, CDR2 YFSETQ. The CDR3 consists of 14 residues. This CDR3 is CASSLDGHREKLFF. CDR3 DNA: TGCGCCAGCAGCTTGGACGGCCATAGGGAAAAACTGTTTTTT.

This clone has just one count. V usage is TRBV2 and J usage is TRBJ2-1, with D tentatively TRBD2 (6 bases). The CDR3 is 13 residues long. Germline V gene lookup returns CDR1 SNHLY and CDR2 FYNNEI. This CDR3 is CVATSSSYNEQFF. The CDR3 bases are TGTGTGGCAACTAGCTCTTCCTACAATGAGCAGTTCTTC.

The V and J genes are TRBV10-3 and TRBJ2-3; D is perhaps TRBD2 (5 bases). Germline values: CDR1 ENHRY, CDR2 SYGVKD. V was pared by 11 bases and J by 2 bases, with 14 bases between. The CDR3 is made up of 13 amino acids. Here the CDR3 reads CASTSGNTDTQYF. DNA for the CDR3: TGTGCCTCTACGAGCGGAAACACAGATACGCAGTATTTT.

V gene TRBV7-2 combines with J gene TRBJ1-2; D is unclear. CDR3 size: 16 residues. Germline lookup yields CDR1 SGHTA and CDR2 FQGNSA. Trimming cost V 1 base and J 0 bases, with 12 bases left between them. Here the CDR3 DNA reads TGTGCCAGCAGCTTAGGTTTCCGGGTTACTAACTATGGCTACACCTTC. The encoded protein is CASSLGFRVTNYGYTF.

This chain links TRBV19 with TRBJ2-5, with D perhaps TRBD1 (6 bases). This CDR3 comprises 14 residues. Germline CDR1 LNHDA, CDR2 SQIVND (reference sequence). Trimming took 3 bases from V and 4 from J, leaving 12 bases between them. CDR3 DNA sequence: TGTGCCAGTAGTATTGCCCAGGGGAGAGAGACCCAGTACTTC. It specifies CASSIAQGRETQYF.

The chain has TRBV5-4 and TRBJ1-1; D call uncertain. CDR3 length: 13 residues. Germline values: CDR1 SGHNT, CDR2 YYREEE (reference sequence). V lost 3 bases, J lost 1 base, and 7 bases lay in between. CDR3: CASSSRENTEAFF. The CDR3 DNA sequence: TGTGCCAGCAGCTCGAGGGAGAACACTGAAGCTTTCTTT.

CDR3 sequence reads: CASSLSTGTEQSYTF. The CDR3 DNA is TGTGCCAGCAGCCTTTCAACCGGGACGGAGCAGAGCTACACCTTC. The chain couples TRBV7-2 to TRBJ1-2, with TRBD1 as a possible D gene (5 bases). The ends were cut back, 5 bases at V and 9 bases at J, with 22 bases in the middle. Per the germline V gene, CDR1 is SGHTA and CDR2 is FQGNSA. The CDR3 has 15 amino acids.

The rearrangement links TRBV19 to TRBJ2-7; the D is unclear. The CDR3 sequence is 15 residues long. Germline CDR1 and CDR2: LNHDA and SQIVND (reference sequence). Between the trimmed V and J ends, which lost 4 bases and 0 bases, there was a span of 13 bases. The CDR3 spells CASSTTSFSSYEQYF. The CDR3 coding sequence is TGTGCCAGTAGTACTACAAGCTTCAGCTCCTACGAGCAGTACTTC. The full variable domain, in which reference TRBV19 and TRBJ2-7 provide the parts outside the CDR3, is DGGITQSPKYLFRKEGQNVTLSCEQNLNHDAMYWYRQDPGQGLRLIYYSQIVNDFQKGDIAEGYSVSREKKESFPLTVTSAQKNPTAFYLCASSTTSFSSYEQYFGPGTRLTVT.

The chain combines TRBV5-1 with TRBJ2-7, with D possibly being TRBD1 or TRBD2 (6 bases each). The CDR3 covers 15 residues. V lost 3 bases to trimming and J lost 4 bases, with 17 bases between them. The germline gives CDR1 SGHRS, CDR2 YFSETQ. The CDR3 protein is CASSSRGEGGYEQYF. The CDR3 region has the DNA TGCGCCAGCAGCTCCCGGGGCGAGGGGGGATACGAGCAGTACTTC.

The genes are TRBV4-3 and TRBJ1-1; D call uncertain. V lost 0 bases to trimming and J lost 2 bases, with 10 bases between them. CDR1 is LGHNA and CDR2 is YSLEER in the germline V gene. The CDR3 extends over 15 amino acids. The CDR3 loop is CASSQDYRTNTEAFF. The CDR3 DNA sequence: TGCGCCAGCAGCCAAGATTACCGGACCAACACTGAAGCTTTCTTT.

The chain has TRBV7-9 and TRBJ1-4, with TRBD1 matching 11 bases. CDR1 and CDR2 (germline): SEHNR, FQNEAQ (reference sequence). This CDR3 contains 17 residues. The V and J ends lost 1 base and 3 bases, in that order; junction bases with no gene match: 4. Here the CDR3 reads CASSLGMDRGPNEKLFF. CDR3 DNA sequence: TGTGCCAGCAGCTTAGGCATGGACAGGGGGCCTAATGAAAAACTGTTTTTT.

This chain joins TRBV5-5 and TRBJ1-1; D is uncertain. The CDR3 runs 14 residues. Trimming stripped 4 bases from V and 6 bases from J, with 16 bases between. The V gene's germline CDR1 is SGHKS and CDR2 YYEKEE (reference sequence). CDR3 amino acids: CASSHLTNGAEAFF. The DNA for the CDR3 is TGTGCCAGCAGCCACCTGACAAATGGAGCTGAAGCTTTCTTT.

This rearrangement joins TRBV13 to TRBJ1-3, with 10 bases matching TRBD1. Trimming cost V 3 bases and J 6 bases; bases outside gene matches: 17. Looked up from germline, CDR1 is PRHDT and CDR2 is FYEKMQ (reference sequence). The CDR3 sequence is 19 residues long. CDR3 residues: CASSFRARDRGLFENTIYF. In nucleotides, the CDR3 is TGTGCCAGCAGCTTTAGAGCCCGGGACAGGGGTTTATTCGAAAACACCATATATTTT.